This T cell receptor beta chain was profiled in a study of control samples from healthy donors and cancer patients. V was trimmed by 0 bases and J by 3 bases, leaving 14 bases between them. The germline V gene encodes CDR1 SGHKS and CDR2 YYEKEE (reference sequence). The CDR3 contains 16 residues. Profiled with immunoSEQ multiplex PCR; TCRdb holds only in-frame clones, not every one. The sample lists roughly 88,000 clones, approximately 93% occurring once. The source of this sequence is a woman younger than 45 in good health. This chain joins TRBV5-5 and TRBJ2-3; the D gene is possibly TRBD1 (5 bases). The sample was blood. CDR3 nucleotides: TGTGCCAGCAGCTTGGGGCAGGGTATTAAGACAGATACGCAGTATTTT. Translation: CASSLGQGIKTDTQYF. The full variable domain, rest sourced from reference TRBV5-5 and TRBJ2-3, is DAGVTQSPTHLIKTRGQQVTLRCSPISGHKSVSWYQQVLGQGPQFIFQYYEKEERGRGNFPDRFSARQFPNYSSELNVNALLLGDSALYLCASSLGQGIKTDTQYFGPGTRLTVL.